This T cell receptor beta chain was found in a study of CD8 T cells in Susac syndrome. This CDR3 has 13 residues. V lost 0 bases, J lost 7 bases, and 5 bases stayed unmatched. Germline V gene sequence: CDR1 DFQATT, CDR2 SNEGSKA (reference sequence). Reverse transcription used roughly 0.45 to 1 ug RNA and random hexamers. A multiplex approach, immunoSEQ multiplex PCR, amplified TCR beta CDR3 across 54 Vbeta and 13 Jbeta. Using its own MiXCR run on the immunoSEQ multiplex PCR reads, TCRdb lists one record per CDR3 protein. The sample shows around 300,000 distinct CDR3 sequences, 70% to 90% of them seen only once. The T cells that were sequenced for TCR beta were CD8+ and CD4+ cells from blood. Control patients had untreated stable or active relapsing-remitting multiple sclerosis by revised McDonald criteria.

The sample comprised CD8+ T cells from PBMCs. The sequence was collected from a human donor with multiple sclerosis. This rearrangement joins TRBV20-1 to TRBJ2-7, with 8 bases fitting TRBD2. CDR3 amino acids: CSARDLPSGEQYF. The DNA of the CDR3 is TGCAGTGCTAGAGATCTCCCTAGCGGGGAGCAGTACTTC.